The 23 T cell receptor beta chains presented below share a single source sample, sequenced in a study of cytomegalovirus exposure and HLA in healthy donors. Vbeta (60) and Jbeta (13) primers were used in the PCR. Here immunoSEQ multiplex PCR was the method, and the copy in TCRdb shows in-frame clones only, minus some. The table includes around 120,000 clones, over 60% detected once. Material for sequencing was PBMCs. Receptors were obtained from a woman aged 40 to 50 in good health and CMV-seropositive.

This clone was seen a few times. The V call is TRBV4-1, the J call TRBJ2-1, with TRBD2 matching over 9 bases. The CDR3 spans 15 residues. V was clipped by 4 bases and J by 4 bases; unmatched bases: 5. The germline V gene has CDR1 MGHRA and CDR2 YSYEKL. The CDR3 protein is CASSPGLANYNEQFF. The CDR3 DNA follows: TGCGCCAGCAGCCCGGGACTAGCCAATTACAATGAGCAGTTCTTC.

The chain is built from TRBV7-6 and TRBJ1-4, with TRBD1 matching over 8 bases. The germline V gene encodes CDR1 SGHVS and CDR2 FNYEAQ. This CDR3 region has 15 residues. Unmatched junction bases numbered 10, after V lost 5 bases and J lost 8 bases. CDR3 region: CASSTPTGAGEKLFF. The CDR3 coding sequence is TGTGCCAGCAGCACGCCGACAGGGGCGGGGGAAAAACTGTTTTTT.

This chain connects TRBV5-6 to TRBJ2-5; 11 bases agree with TRBD1. This CDR3 is 15 amino acids long. Trimming removed 6 bases from V and 5 bases from J; junction bases left unmatched: 9. CDR1 is SGHDT and CDR2 is YYEEEE in the germline V gene. CDR3 bases: TGTGCCAGCACACCGGGACAGGGGGTTGGTGAGACCCAGTACTTC. Translating gives CASTPGQGVGETQYF.

The chain recombines TRBV5-6 with TRBJ1-2; D remains ambiguous. With 4 bases removed from V and 3 bases from J, the gap between germline ends came to 13 bases. The CDR3 sequence is 14 residues long. The germline gives CDR1 SGHDT, CDR2 YYEEEE. CDR3 coding DNA: TGTGCCAGCAGCCGCCTTTCTCCGGACTATGGCTACACCTTC. Its protein product is CASSRLSPDYGYTF.

V and J are TRBV27 and TRBJ2-7; 11 bases line up with TRBD2. This CDR3 is built from 15 residues. Germline V gives CDR1 MNHEY, CDR2 SMNVEV (reference sequence). The junction had 4 bases not matched to a gene; V was cut back by 5 bases and J by 1 base. The CDR3 sequence: CASSPGLAASYEQYF. The DNA of the CDR3 is TGTGCCAGCAGTCCGGGACTAGCGGCGTCCTACGAGCAGTACTTC.

The chain is built from TRBV19 and TRBJ2-5, with no clear D. With 1 base removed from V and 1 base from J, the gap between germline ends came to 7 bases. CDR1 is LNHDA, CDR2 SQIVND, per germline (reference sequence). This CDR3 spans 14 amino acids. This chain's CDR3 is CASSIGWSQETQYF. The CDR3 DNA follows: TGTGCCAGTAGTATAGGGTGGAGCCAAGAGACCCAGTACTTC.

The J gene is TRBJ2-2, the V gene TRBV11-2; D gene ambiguous. V was shortened by 7 bases and J by 4 bases, with 19 bases between the two germline ends. This CDR3 is built from 16 residues. CDR1 is SGHAT and CDR2 is FQNNGV in the germline V gene. The CDR3 DNA reads TGTGCCAGCACCTCAACGGGTAGCCGACGCACCGGGGAGCTGTTTTTT. This codes for CASTSTGSRRTGELFF.

In nucleotides, the CDR3 is TGCAGCGTTGAAGGTCTAGCGGGAGGGGGCTCCTACAATGAGCAGTTCTTC. Translated, it gives CSVEGLAGGGSYNEQFF. The chain carries TRBV29-1 and TRBJ2-1, with TRBD2 matching 12 bases. Germline CDR1 reads SQVTM; CDR2 reads ANQGSEA. The CDR3 totals 17 residues. Trimming removed 1 base from V and 0 bases from J; junction bases left unmatched: 4.

This sequence joins TRBV5-1 and TRBJ2-7; TRBD1 aligns across 7 bases. The CDR3 loop spans 13 amino acids. Per the germline V gene, CDR1 is SGHRS and CDR2 is YFSETQ. J was trimmed by 2 bases and V by 7 bases; bases with no gene match: 6. CDR3 nucleotides: TGCGCCAGCGGTGAGACAGGGACCTACGAGCAGTACTTC. Translated, it gives CASGETGTYEQYF.

The chain has TRBV5-1 and TRBJ1-1, with a tentative D call TRBD1 (5 bases). This CDR3 has 14 residues. Germline assignment: CDR1 SGHRS and CDR2 YFSETQ. V shed 6 bases and J shed 4 bases, with 16 bases lying between them. CDR3 nucleotides: TGCGCCAGCACCCTGGGGGAGGTAGGCACTGAAGCTTTCTTT. This codes for CASTLGEVGTEAFF. Full variable domain (remainder filled in from reference TRBV5-1 and TRBJ1-1): KAGVTQTPRYLIKTRGQQVTLSCSPISGHRSVSWYQQTPGQGLQFLFEYFSETQRNKGNFPGRFSGRQFSNSRSEMNVSTLELGDSALYLCASTLGEVGTEAFFGQGTRLTVV.

The V and J genes are TRBV7-8 and TRBJ2-1, with 9 bases aligning to TRBD2. This CDR3 comprises 18 residues. Looked up from germline, CDR1 is SGHVS and CDR2 is FQNEAQ. With 5 bases clipped from V and 7 bases from J, the junction kept 18 bases outside the gene matches. In nucleotides, the CDR3 is TGTGCCAGCAGCCACGATTCTCAGTTAGCGGGAGAATGGAATGAGCAGTTCTTC. Its translation: CASSHDSQLAGEWNEQFF.

The rearrangement uses TRBV6-1 and TRBJ1-2, with D uncertain. The CDR3 is 13 residues long. Germline-derived CDR1 and CDR2 are MNHNS and SASEGT. The V and J ends lost 5 bases and 4 bases respectively, with 11 bases between them. The CDR3 DNA reads TGTGCCAGCAGTTTGGTGGACTTCTATGGCTACACCTTC. Its translation is CASSLVDFYGYTF.

The rearrangement joins TRBV7-8 to TRBJ2-5; 9 bases line up with TRBD2. Trimming removed 1 base from V and 1 base from J; junction bases left unmatched: 1. In germline, CDR1 is SGHVS, CDR2 FQNEAQ. The CDR3 is 15 residues long. The CDR3 protein is CASSLGAGGQETQYF. The CDR3 nucleotides read TGTGCCAGCAGCTTAGGAGCGGGGGGCCAAGAGACCCAGTACTTC.

This sequence joins TRBV18 and TRBJ1-4, with a weak D call TRBD1 (5 bases). The CDR3 is made up of 14 amino acids. Germline V gene lookup returns CDR1 KGHSH and CDR2 LQKENI. Trimming stripped 3 bases from V and 5 bases from J, with 10 bases between. CDR3 residues: CASSPTTENEKLFF. The CDR3 DNA reads as TGTGCCAGCTCACCGACGACAGAGAATGAAAAACTGTTTTTT.

The chain links TRBV30 to TRBJ2-2; 8 positions match TRBD1. V lost 3 bases to trimming and J lost 4 bases; unmatched junction nucleotides: 7. Germline V gene lookup returns CDR1 GTSNPN and CDR2 SVGIG (reference sequence). The CDR3 extends over 15 amino acids. The CDR3 DNA reads as TGTGCCTGGAGAGGGAACAGGGGGATCACCGGGGAGCTGTTTTTT. Translated: CAWRGNRGITGELFF.

This chain uses TRBV19 with TRBJ1-2; TRBD1 aligns across 9 bases. Trimming removed 4 bases from V and 4 bases from J; junction bases left unmatched: 1. The CDR3 covers 13 residues. CDR1 is LNHDA, CDR2 SQIVND, per germline (reference sequence). The DNA of the CDR3 is TGTGCCAGTAGTAGGGGACAGGGCTATGGCTACACCTTC. Protein product: CASSRGQGYGYTF.

This clone has only a few counts. Sequence at one end of the junction differs from germline and may be a read error. The J gene is TRBJ2-5, the V gene TRBV7-7, with D possibly TRBD1 on 6 matching bases. The germline gives CDR1 SSHAT, CDR2 FNYEAQ (reference sequence). This CDR3 is 14 amino acids long. The CDR3 DNA sequence: TGTGCTAGCAGCGCGGACAGATACCAAGAGACCCAGTACTTC. This sequence encodes CASSADRYQETQYF.

The CDR3, as DNA: TGTGCCAGCAGCTGGGGGACAGGGGGGGGCGAGCAGTACTTC. Translation gives CASSWGTGGGEQYF. V gene TRBV5-5 combines with J gene TRBJ2-7, with 11 bases matching TRBD1. The CDR3 sequence is 14 residues long. V was clipped by 3 bases and J by 6 bases; unmatched bases: 5. The germline V gene has CDR1 SGHKS and CDR2 YYEKEE (reference sequence).

V and J are TRBV4-2 and TRBJ1-6; 8 bases line up with TRBD1. The V gene's germline CDR1 is LGHNA and CDR2 YNFKEQ. Trimming removed 0 bases from V and 10 bases from J; junction bases left unmatched: 8. This CDR3 comprises 16 residues. CDR3 amino acids: CASSQEQGVVGSPLHF. CDR3 nucleotides: TGTGCCAGCAGCCAAGAACAGGGGGTTGTAGGGTCACCCCTCCACTTT.

This chain uses TRBV5-5 with TRBJ2-2; a weak D match, TRBD1 (5 bases). Germline CDR1 is SGHKS and CDR2 is YYEKEE (reference sequence). CDR3 length equals 14 residues. Deletions cut 2 bases from V and 4 bases from J, with 9 bases between. CDR3 coding DNA: TGTGCCAGCAGCTTTGGGGCTGGCACCGGGGAGCTGTTTTTT. This sequence encodes CASSFGAGTGELFF.

The chain combines TRBV27 with TRBJ1-1; the D is unclear. V lost 7 bases and J lost 4, with 7 bases in between. The germline CDR1 and CDR2 sequences are MNHEY and SMNVEV (reference sequence). The CDR3 extends over 11 amino acids. The CDR3 DNA follows: TGTGCCAGCACGGGTTTCACTGAAGCTTTCTTT. This encodes CASTGFTEAFF.

This chain joins TRBV4-1 and TRBJ2-7; 7 nucleotides line up with TRBD2. In germline, CDR1 is MGHRA, CDR2 YSYEKL. This CDR3 has 13 residues. V gave up 4 bases and J gave up 7 bases; unmatched junction bases: 7. CDR3 residues: CASSPVGGVEQYF. The CDR3 region has the DNA TGCGCCAGCAGCCCCGTTGGGGGGGTGGAGCAGTACTTC.

On this clone: Other nucleotide sequences in the sample specify the same CDR3. The chain has TRBV5-1 and TRBJ2-7, with D perhaps matching TRBD1 (6 bases). Germline V gene sequence: CDR1 SGHRS, CDR2 YFSETQ. The CDR3 runs 13 residues. The ends were cut back, 0 bases at V and 3 bases at J, with 7 bases in the middle. DNA for the CDR3: TGCGCCAGCAGCTTGGAGGGGGACTACGAGCAGTACTTC. Translating gives CASSLEGDYEQYF.